What follows are 16 T cell receptor beta chains derived from one specimen sequenced in a study of T cells in Graves' hyperthyroidism and ophthalmopathy. Amplified regions were TCR beta CDR3 sequences from RNA transcripts. The HTBI set primed first-round TCR CDR3 RT-PCR. One entry per CDR3 protein results from TCRdb running MiXCR on the multiplex PCR reads. The sample has 700,000 to 950,000 distinct CDR3 sequences, under 45% seen once; the top ten hold approximately 31%. Source material: blood. The receptors were sampled from a woman aged 40 to 49 with Graves' hyperthyroidism.

In regard to this clonotype: An end of the junction differs from the germline gene, which may be a read error. V is TRBV7-7 and J is TRBJ2-2; maybe TRBD2 (5 bases). The CDR3 sequence is 17 residues long. Germline CDR1 is SSHAT and CDR2 is FNYEAQ (reference sequence). The CDR3 nucleotides are TGTGCTAGCAGCTTAGCCATTTTCGGACTGGCGGCCGGGGAGCTGTTTTTT. Amino acid sequence: CASSLAIFGLAAGELFF. The full variable domain, its missing parts supplied by reference TRBV7-7 and TRBJ2-2, is GAGVSQSPRYKVTKRGQDVTLRCDPISSHATLYWYQQALGQGPEFLTYFNYEAQPDKSGLPSDRFSAERPEGSISTLTIQRTEQRDSAMYRCASSLAIFGLAAGELFFGEGSRLTVL.

In its sample, this clonotype was seen many times. V is TRBV25-1 and J is TRBJ2-7; 8 nucleotides line up with TRBD1. CDR1 is MGHDK, CDR2 SYGVNS, per germline. The V and J ends lost 3 bases and 3 bases, in that order; junction bases with no gene match: 7. The CDR3 extends over 15 amino acids. CDR3 loop: CASSEQGAGIYEQYF. CDR3 nucleotides: TGTGCCAGCAGTGAGCAGGGGGCCGGTATCTACGAGCAGTACTTC.

The genes are TRBV7-3 and TRBJ2-7; 12 nucleotides line up with TRBD1. TRBJ2-1 matches the DNA end more closely, so the J call is doubtful. This CDR3 comprises 14 residues. Germline CDR1 and CDR2: SGHTA and FQGTGA. Written as DNA, the CDR3 is TGTGCCAGCAGCACGGGGACAGGGGGCCATGAGCAGTTCTTC. It codes for CASSTGTGGHEQFF.

A few counts support this clonotype. The rearrangement links TRBV7-2 to TRBJ2-5; D might be TRBD2 (6 bases). Trimming stripped 6 bases from V and 2 bases from J, with 10 bases between. Germline CDR1 and CDR2: SGHTA and FQGNSA. The CDR3 consists of 13 residues. The CDR3 loop is CASRGGSQETQYF. DNA for the CDR3: TGTGCCAGCAGGGGGGGAAGTCAAGAGACCCAGTACTTC.

This clonotype was seen only once. V gene TRBV7-2 combines with J gene TRBJ2-3; possibly TRBD1 for D (6 bases). The CDR3 contains 12 residues. The germline V gene encodes CDR1 SGHTA and CDR2 FQGNSA. V lost 4 bases to trimming and J lost 11 bases, with 13 bases between them. CDR3 coding DNA: TGTGCCAGCAGCTCCGACAGGACCCTGCAGTATTTT. Protein product: CASSSDRTLQYF. Based on the CDR3 plus reference TRBV7-2 and TRBJ2-3, the full variable domain is GAGVSQSPSNKVTEKGKDVELRCDPISGHTALYWYRQSLGQGLEFLIYFQGNSAPDKSGLPSDRFSAERTGGSVSTLTIQRTQQEDSAVYLCASSSDRTLQYFGPGTRLTVL.

In regard to this clonotype: This may be a read error, as it is one base from a much larger clone. The chain is built from TRBV24-1 and TRBJ2-7, with 10 bases lining up with TRBD1. Unmatched junction bases numbered 7, after V lost 5 bases and J lost 4 bases. CDR1 and CDR2 (germline): KGHDR, SFDVKD. The CDR3 is 15 amino acids. The chain's CDR3 is CATSGPGQGTYEQYF. For the CDR3, the DNA is TGTGCCACCAGTGGACCGGGACAGGGGACGTACGAGCAGTACTTC.

Concerning this clonotype itself: A much larger clone sits a single nucleotide away, making a read error possible. This rearrangement joins TRBV10-3 to TRBJ1-6; D unclear. CDR3 size: 17 residues. From germline, CDR1 is ENHRY and CDR2 SYGVKD. V lost 0 bases to trimming and J lost 2 bases, with 11 bases between them. CDR3 protein: CAISESRGWAYNSPLHF. CDR3 nucleotides: TGTGCCATCAGTGAGTCACGAGGGTGGGCCTATAATTCACCCCTCCACTTT.

This chain links TRBV29-1 with TRBJ2-3; 7 bases match TRBD2. Germline V lookup: CDR1 SQVTM, CDR2 ANQGSEA. With 4 bases clipped from V and 11 bases from J, the junction kept 12 bases outside the gene matches. The CDR3 spans 13 residues. In nucleotides, the CDR3 is TGCAGCGTTGGCAGGCTAGCGGACAATGAGCAGTATTTT. Translated: CSVGRLADNEQYF.

The CDR3: CASRPALYNTEAFF. DNA of the CDR3: TGTGCCAGCAGACCAGCTCTGTATAACACTGAAGCTTTCTTT. The rearrangement links TRBV7-2 to TRBJ1-1; no firm D call. Trimming removed 6 bases from V and 2 bases from J, with 13 bases in between. The germline CDR1 and CDR2 sequences are SGHTA and FQGNSA. The CDR3 has 14 amino acids. The full variable domain, its missing parts supplied by reference TRBV7-2 and TRBJ1-1, is GAGVSQSPSNKVTEKGKDVELRCDPISGHTALYWYRQSLGQGLEFLIYFQGNSAPDKSGLPSDRFSAERTGGSVSTLTIQRTQQEDSAVYLCASRPALYNTEAFFGQGTRLTVV.

There are many counts of this clonotype. The V gene is TRBV7-2, the J gene TRBJ1-2; D is unclear. Per germline, CDR1 SGHTA and CDR2 FQGNSA. The CDR3 sequence is 15 residues long. Deletions cut 4 bases from V and 4 bases from J, with 16 bases between. DNA for the CDR3: TGTGCCAGCAGCTCTGCCGGAGTCCTAGTCTATGGCTACACCTTC. It codes for CASSSAGVLVYGYTF. Together with reference TRBV7-2 and TRBJ1-2, the CDR3 gives the full variable domain: GAGVSQSPSNKVTEKGKDVELRCDPISGHTALYWYRQSLGQGLEFLIYFQGNSAPDKSGLPSDRFSAERTGGSVSTLTIQRTQQEDSAVYLCASSSAGVLVYGYTFGSGTRLTVV.

The V call is TRBV12-3 or TRBV12-4, the J call TRBJ1-4; weak D call: TRBD1 (6 bases). The J call may be mistaken, given a closer DNA end match to TRBJ2-2. The CDR3 length is 13 residues. CDR3: CASTWTVTGELFF. CDR3 sequence (DNA): TGTGCCAGCACCTGGACAGTCACCGGGGAGCTGTTTTTT.

The rearrangement joins TRBV29-1 to TRBJ1-4; 7 nucleotides align to TRBD1. The junction had 18 bases not matched to a gene; V was cut back by 3 bases and J by 8 bases. The CDR3 runs to 17 residues. CDR1 is SQVTM, CDR2 ANQGSEA, per germline. CDR3 protein: CSVEVPKTGPGGEKLFF. In nucleotides, the CDR3 is TGCAGCGTTGAGGTCCCTAAGACAGGGCCCGGGGGCGAAAAACTGTTTTTT.

V is TRBV6-4 and J is TRBJ1-4; 7 bases are a match to TRBD1. This CDR3 is built from 14 residues. With V trimmed by 6 bases and J by 13 bases, 14 bases remained unmatched. Germline loops: CDR1 MRHNA, CDR2 SNTAGT. DNA of the CDR3: TGTGCCAGCAGGACCGACGAGGGACAGATAACACTGTTTTTT. Encoded protein: CASRTDEGQITLFF.

This clonotype was seen many times. The chain recombines TRBV2 with TRBJ2-7; D gene uncertain. This CDR3 has 13 residues. Trimming took 5 bases from V and 3 from J, leaving 11 bases between them. CDR1 SNHLY and CDR2 FYNNEI come from the germline V gene. The CDR3 sequence: CASSSVADYEQYF. CDR3 nucleotide sequence: TGTGCCAGCAGTTCCGTAGCAGACTACGAGCAGTACTTC. Full variable domain (missing parts from reference TRBV2 and TRBJ2-7): EPEVTQTPSHQVTQMGQEVILRCVPISNHLYFYWYRQILGQKVEFLVSFYNNEISEKSEIFDDQFSVERPDGSNFTLKIRSTKLEDSAMYFCASSSVADYEQYFGPGTRLTVT.

This clonotype has a count of ten or more. This chain connects TRBV4-1 to TRBJ1-1; no firm D call. Germline V gene sequence: CDR1 MGHRA, CDR2 YSYEKL. Trimming took off 1 base at V and 1 base at J, with 7 bases between the two ends. CDR3 size: 14 residues. The CDR3 is CASSQVAGNTEAFF. The CDR3, as DNA: TGCGCCAGCAGCCAAGTCGCAGGGAACACTGAAGCTTTCTTT.

This clonotype was recorded many times. The gene calls are TRBV20-1 and TRBJ2-7; D is ambiguous. CDR3 length: 11 amino acids. The V gene lost 7 bases and the J gene lost 1 base, with 8 bases spanning the gap. Germline V lookup: CDR1 DFQATT, CDR2 SNEGSKA (reference sequence). CDR3 protein: CSVDGSYEQYF. The CDR3 nucleotides read TGCAGTGTGGACGGATCCTACGAGCAGTACTTC.